The text below deals with one TCR beta chain. Its antigen remains unidentified. The data belong to a study of shared clonotypes between healthy human individuals. Findings and limits, study-wide: Rarefaction showed that sequencing of sorted subsets was incomplete (despite large depth). It was observed that roughly 5.4% of naive CD4 clonotypes were shared across a handful of donors.

Clones were read by immunoSEQ multiplex PCR, and TCRdb kept only the in-frame ones, dropping some. The table shows 2 million to 3 million clones, with 93% occurring only once. Trimming took 4 bases from V and 4 from J, leaving 14 bases between them. This CDR3 has 14 amino acids. The germline gives CDR1 SGHDT, CDR2 YYEEEE. CD4+ cells were split into CD45RA+ naive and CD45RA-negative memory subsets. The chain carries TRBV5-6 and TRBJ1-2, with D possibly matching TRBD1 (5 bases). This clonotype was obtained from a man younger than 35 in good health. Some clones in this sample may be carry-over from other donors' samples. The sample was naive CD4+ T cells from PBMCs. This sample's subset: CD45RA+ positively selected. The DNA for the CDR3 is TGTGCCAGCAGCCGGGACGCAGGACTCTATGGCTACACCTTC. This translates into CASSRDAGLYGYTF. The full variable domain, its missing parts supplied by reference TRBV5-6 and TRBJ1-2, is DAGVTQSPTHLIKTRGQQVTLRCSPKSGHDTVSWYQQALGQGPQFIFQYYEEEERQRGNFPDRFSGHQFPNYSSELNVNALLLGDSALYLCASSRDAGLYGYTFGSGTRLTVV.